Listed below are T cell receptor beta chains from one sample, sequenced in a study of T cells after yellow fever vaccination. TCRdb re-called the 5' RACE reads through MiXCR, storing one row per CDR3 protein. The table records around 600,000 distinct CDR3 sequences, 10% to 15% of them present only once. Sequencing was performed on PBMCs, taken on the day of the yellow fever booster vaccination. These receptors came from a man younger than 40 who received the YFV17D yellow fever vaccine. The CDR3 runs from the conserved cysteine through the conserved F or W. A D gene is named only where the DNA matches it firmly. Some rows mark clone size as missing; the rest say once, few, many or name a class of expanded clone.

J gene	D gene	CDR3 length	V gene	clone size	CDR3 protein	CDR3 DNA
TRBJ2-5	.	13	TRBV24-1	many	CATSDSAGETQYF	TGTGCCACCAGTGATAGTGCGGGAGAGACCCAGTACTTC
TRBJ2-5	.	16	TRBV10-2	few	CATRRGSGALQETQYF	TGCGCCACCCGAAGGGGAAGCGGAGCGCTCCAAGAGACCCAGTACTTC
TRBJ2-1	TRBD1	16	TRBV6-5	few	CASSYLDGTGYNEQFF	TGTGCCAGCAGTTACTTGGACGGGACAGGCTACAATGAGCAGTTCTTC
TRBJ2-1	TRBD1	13	TRBV19	few	CASDRGYSDEQFF	TGTGCGAGTGACAGGGGATATTCTGATGAGCAGTTCTTC
TRBJ2-3	TRBD1	14	TRBV19	.	CASSPQQGADTQYF	TGTGCCAGTAGTCCACAACAGGGGGCAGATACGCAGTATTTT
TRBJ2-7	TRBD1	15	TRBV20-1	few	CSASGQGSSSYEQYF	TGCAGTGCTAGCGGACAGGGCTCGAGCTCCTACGAGCAGTACTTC
TRBJ2-1	TRBD1	15	TRBV28	.	CASSRQGFSYNEQFF	TGTGCCAGCAGTAGACAGGGGTTTTCCTACAATGAGCAGTTCTTC
TRBJ1-5	.	18	TRBV19	.	CASSISRVSPWSNQPQHF	TGTGCCAGTAGTATATCCAGGGTAAGTCCCTGGAGCAATCAGCCCCAGCATTTT
TRBJ2-1	.	16	TRBV7-9	.	CASSLANRSSYNEQFF	TGTGCCAGCAGCTTAGCGAACCGTAGCTCCTACAATGAGCAGTTCTTC
TRBJ2-2	TRBD2	15	TRBV4-3	few	CASSQPGLVTGELFF	TGCGCCAGCAGCCAACCGGGACTAGTCACCGGGGAGCTGTTTTTT
TRBJ2-7	TRBD2	15	TRBV19	.	CASSKGLARSYEQYF	TGTGCCAGTAGTAAGGGACTAGCGAGATCCTACGAGCAGTACTTC